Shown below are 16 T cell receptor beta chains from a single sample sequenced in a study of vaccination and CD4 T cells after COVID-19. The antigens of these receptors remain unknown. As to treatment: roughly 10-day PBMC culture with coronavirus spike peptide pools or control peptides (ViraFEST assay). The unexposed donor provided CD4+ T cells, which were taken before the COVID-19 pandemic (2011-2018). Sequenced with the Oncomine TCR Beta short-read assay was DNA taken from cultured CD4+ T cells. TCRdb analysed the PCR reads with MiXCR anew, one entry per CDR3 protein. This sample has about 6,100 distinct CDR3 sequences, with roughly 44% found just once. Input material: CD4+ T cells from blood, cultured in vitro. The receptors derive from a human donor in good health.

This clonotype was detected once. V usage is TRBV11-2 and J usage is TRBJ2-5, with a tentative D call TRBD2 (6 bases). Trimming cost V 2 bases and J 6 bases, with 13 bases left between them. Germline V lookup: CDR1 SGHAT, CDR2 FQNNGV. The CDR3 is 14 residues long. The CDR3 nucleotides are TGTGCCAGCAGCTTATCAGGAGGGCAACAGACCCAGTACTTC. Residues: CASSLSGGQQTQYF.

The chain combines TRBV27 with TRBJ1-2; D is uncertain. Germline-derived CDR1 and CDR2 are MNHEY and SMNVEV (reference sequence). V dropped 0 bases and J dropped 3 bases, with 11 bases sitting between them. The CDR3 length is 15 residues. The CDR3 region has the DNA TGTGCCAGCAGTTTATCGAGCAGGCCACACTATGGCTACACCTTC. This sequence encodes CASSLSSRPHYGYTF.

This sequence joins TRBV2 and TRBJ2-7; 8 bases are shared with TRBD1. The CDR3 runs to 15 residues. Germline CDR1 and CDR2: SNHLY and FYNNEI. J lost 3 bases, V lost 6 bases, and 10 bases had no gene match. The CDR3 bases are TGTGCCAGCAGAGCAGGGGGCATCCTAGGCTACGAGCAGTACTTC. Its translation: CASRAGGILGYEQYF.

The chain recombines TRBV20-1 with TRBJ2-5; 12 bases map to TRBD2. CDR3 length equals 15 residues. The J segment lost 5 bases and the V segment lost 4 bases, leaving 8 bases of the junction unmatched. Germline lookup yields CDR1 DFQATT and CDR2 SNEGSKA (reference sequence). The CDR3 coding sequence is TGCAGTGCTACTAGCGGGGGGGCCCGCGAGGAGACCCAGTACTTC. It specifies CSATSGGAREETQYF.

The CDR3 is CASSIGLAGTSTDTQYF. The CDR3 DNA sequence: TGTGCCAGTAGTATTGGACTAGCGGGGACTAGCACAGATACGCAGTATTTT. The rearrangement joins TRBV19 to TRBJ2-3; 12 bases map to TRBD2. After removal of 3 bases from V and 0 bases from J, the junction contained 4 bases not matched to a gene. CDR3 length: 17 residues. The germline V gene encodes CDR1 LNHDA and CDR2 SQIVND (reference sequence).

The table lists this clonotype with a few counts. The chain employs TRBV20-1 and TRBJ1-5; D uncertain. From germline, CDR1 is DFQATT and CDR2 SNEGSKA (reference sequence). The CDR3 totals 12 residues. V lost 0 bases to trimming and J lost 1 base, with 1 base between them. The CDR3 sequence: CSARESNQPQHF. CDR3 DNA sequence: TGCAGTGCTAGAGAGAGCAATCAGCCCCAGCATTTT.

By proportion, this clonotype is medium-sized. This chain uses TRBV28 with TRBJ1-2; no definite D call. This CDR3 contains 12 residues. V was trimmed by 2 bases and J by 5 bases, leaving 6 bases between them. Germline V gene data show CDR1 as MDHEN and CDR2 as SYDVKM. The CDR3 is CASSLMDYGYTF. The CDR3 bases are TGTGCCAGCAGTTTAATGGATTATGGCTACACCTTC.

The DNA of the CDR3 is TGTGCCTGGAGTGTAACCCGGATTTACGAGCAGTACTTC. This encodes CAWSVTRIYEQYF. V is TRBV30 and J is TRBJ2-7; D remains unclear. V lost 0 bases and J 4 bases, leaving 10 bases between the germline ends. Germline CDR1 and CDR2: GTSNPN and SVGIG (reference sequence). There are 13 residues in the CDR3.

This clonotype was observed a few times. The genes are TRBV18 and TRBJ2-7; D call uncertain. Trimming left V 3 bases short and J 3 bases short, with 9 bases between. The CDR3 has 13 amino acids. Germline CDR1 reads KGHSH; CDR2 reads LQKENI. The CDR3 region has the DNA TGTGCCAGCTCACCTACCTACGGCTACGAGCAGTACTTC. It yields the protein CASSPTYGYEQYF.

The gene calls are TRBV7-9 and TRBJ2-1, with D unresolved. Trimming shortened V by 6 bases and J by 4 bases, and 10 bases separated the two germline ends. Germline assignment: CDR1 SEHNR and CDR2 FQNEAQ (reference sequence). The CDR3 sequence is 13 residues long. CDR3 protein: CASRRGDYNEQFF. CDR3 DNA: TGTGCCAGCAGACGCGGAGATTACAATGAGCAGTTCTTC.

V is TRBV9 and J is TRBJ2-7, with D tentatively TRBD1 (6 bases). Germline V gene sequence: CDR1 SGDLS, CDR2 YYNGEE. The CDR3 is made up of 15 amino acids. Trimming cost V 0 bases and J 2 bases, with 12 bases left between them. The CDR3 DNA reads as TGTGCCAGCAGCGTAGCGGCAGGGGTGACCTACGAGCAGTACTTC. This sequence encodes CASSVAAGVTYEQYF.

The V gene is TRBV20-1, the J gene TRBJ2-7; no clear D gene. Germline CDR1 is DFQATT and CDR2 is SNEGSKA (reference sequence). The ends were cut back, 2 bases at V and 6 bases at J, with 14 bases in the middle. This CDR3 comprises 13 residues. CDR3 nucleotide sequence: TGCAGTGCTAGATCCGAGCCATTAGGCGAGCAGTACTTC. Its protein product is CSARSEPLGEQYF.

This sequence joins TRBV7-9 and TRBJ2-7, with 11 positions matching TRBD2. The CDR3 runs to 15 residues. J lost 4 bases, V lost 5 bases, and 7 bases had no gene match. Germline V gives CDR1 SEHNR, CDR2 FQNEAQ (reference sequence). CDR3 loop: CASSALAGGFYEQYF. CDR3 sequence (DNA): TGTGCCAGCAGCGCCCTAGCGGGGGGCTTTTACGAGCAGTACTTC.

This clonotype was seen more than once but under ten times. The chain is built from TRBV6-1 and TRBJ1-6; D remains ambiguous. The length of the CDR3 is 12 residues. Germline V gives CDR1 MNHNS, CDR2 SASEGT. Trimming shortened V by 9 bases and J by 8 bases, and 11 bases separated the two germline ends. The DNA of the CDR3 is TGTGCCAGTTCAAGCACTTATTCACCCCTCCACTTT. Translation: CASSSTYSPLHF.

In DNA, the CDR3 is TGTGCCAGCAGTGCCCACGGGACAGGGTTTACTGAAGCTTTCTTT. It specifies CASSAHGTGFTEAFF. V gene TRBV6-1 combines with J gene TRBJ1-1; 9 bases agree with TRBD1. The CDR3 runs 15 residues. With 4 bases clipped from V and 5 bases from J, the junction kept 8 bases outside the gene matches. Germline-derived CDR1 and CDR2 are MNHNS and SASEGT.

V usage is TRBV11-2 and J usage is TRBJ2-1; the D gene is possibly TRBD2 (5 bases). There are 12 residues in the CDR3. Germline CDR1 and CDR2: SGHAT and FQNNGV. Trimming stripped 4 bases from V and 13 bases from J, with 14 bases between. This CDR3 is CASSSLPGKQFF. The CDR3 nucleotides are TGTGCCAGCAGCTCGCTCCCGGGAAAACAGTTCTTC. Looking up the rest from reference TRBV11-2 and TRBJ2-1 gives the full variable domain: EAGVAQSPRYKIIEKRQSVAFWCNPISGHATLYWYQQILGQGPKLLIQFQNNGVVDDSQLPKDRFSAERLKGVDSTLKIQPAKLEDSAVYLCASSSLPGKQFFGPGTRLTVL.